A single sample is the source of the 28 T cell receptor beta chains below, sequenced in a study of blood T cell repertoires in COVID-19. Libraries were prepared by immunoSEQ multiplex PCR; TCRdb keeps only in-frame clonotypes and omits some of them. The sample shows more than 300,000 clones, around 87% of them seen only once. What was sequenced was peripheral blood. These receptors came from a woman aged 45-60 years with COVID-19, enrolled during active disease.

The chain links TRBV5-1 to TRBJ2-5; possible D gene TRBD2, 6 bases. V was trimmed by 1 base and J by 4 bases, leaving 8 bases between them. Germline CDR1 reads SGHRS; CDR2 reads YFSETQ. The CDR3 has 13 amino acids. As DNA, the CDR3 is TGCGCCAGCAGCTTGCTGGGAGGAGAGACCCAGTACTTC. Translated: CASSLLGGETQYF.

Concerning this clone: One junction end disagrees with the germline gene, perhaps due to a read error. The V and J genes are TRBV9 and TRBJ2-5; D is unclear. The V gene's germline CDR1 is SGDLS and CDR2 YYNGEE. The CDR3 totals 12 residues. CDR3 DNA sequence: TGTGCCAGCAGCGTGAGTGGAGAGTCCCAGTACTTC. Its translation: CASSVSGESQYF.

The rearrangement joins TRBV11-2 to TRBJ2-7; 9 bases are a match to TRBD1. J was trimmed by 4 bases and V by 3 bases; bases with no gene match: 7. CDR3 length: 15 residues. Looked up from germline, CDR1 is SGHAT and CDR2 is FQNNGV. The CDR3 DNA reads TGTGCCAGCAGCTTTGGGACAGGGCCTTCGTACGAGCAGTACTTC. Translated, it gives CASSFGTGPSYEQYF.

The CDR3 loop is CASSHEDSDQPQHF. CDR3 bases: TGTGCCAGCAGCCATGAAGACAGCGATCAGCCCCAGCATTTT. The rearrangement links TRBV4-2 to TRBJ1-5; maybe TRBD1 (5 bases). CDR3 length equals 14 residues. Germline loops: CDR1 LGHNA, CDR2 YNFKEQ. V shed 3 bases and J shed 5 bases, with 11 bases lying between them.

This chain connects TRBV30 to TRBJ1-1; D unresolved. The germline gives CDR1 GTSNPN, CDR2 SVGIG (reference sequence). The V end lost 2 bases, the J end lost 3 bases, and 10 bases lay between the germline ends. The CDR3 loop spans 13 amino acids. CDR3 coding DNA: TGTGCCTGGAGTAAACCCGTAGACACTGAAGCTTTCTTT. Amino acids: CAWSKPVDTEAFF.

The chain couples TRBV25-1 to TRBJ2-1, with 14 bases fitting TRBD2. The CDR3 has 18 residues. CDR1 MGHDK and CDR2 SYGVNS come from the germline V gene. With V trimmed by 1 base and J by 9 bases, 11 bases remained unmatched. Written as DNA, the CDR3 is TGTGCCAGCAGTGAATCGAGGTTGACTAGCGGGAGGGCTGGTGAGCAGTTCTTC. Amino acid sequence: CASSESRLTSGRAGEQFF.

The chain has TRBV3-1 (or the pseudogene TRBV3-2) and TRBJ2-7, with 8 bases that match TRBD1. The trim removed 4 bases at V and 0 bases at J, leaving 14 bases unmatched. There are 18 residues in the CDR3. CDR1 is LGHDT, CDR2 YNNKEL, per germline (reference sequence). DNA of the CDR3: TGTGCCAGCAGCCCCCAGCGGCCCGGACAGGGCGCCTCCTACGAGCAGTACTTC. This translates into CASSPQRPGQGASYEQYF.

The CDR3 DNA is TGCGCCAGCAGCTTGGGCCAGTATAGCAATCAGCCCCAGCATTTT. Amino acid sequence: CASSLGQYSNQPQHF. The chain uses TRBV5-1 and TRBJ1-5, with unresolved D. The CDR3 is 15 amino acids. Germline V gene sequence: CDR1 SGHRS, CDR2 YFSETQ. Trimming pared 0 bases from V and 0 bases from J, leaving 7 bases between. The variable domain in full, completed from reference TRBV5-1 and TRBJ1-5, reads KAGVTQTPRYLIKTRGQQVTLSCSPISGHRSVSWYQQTPGQGLQFLFEYFSETQRNKGNFPGRFSGRQFSNSRSEMNVSTLELGDSALYLCASSLGQYSNQPQHFGDGTRLSIL.

The gene calls are TRBV11-2 and TRBJ2-1, with 7 bases lining up with TRBD1. Germline V CDR1 and CDR2: SGHAT, FQNNGV. V lost 5 bases to trimming and J lost 6 bases; unmatched junction nucleotides: 10. CDR3 length: 15 residues. The CDR3 protein is CASSRQGSVSNEQFF. In DNA, the CDR3 is TGTGCCAGCAGCAGACAGGGTTCGGTTAGCAATGAGCAGTTCTTC.

The rearrangement joins TRBV6-1 to TRBJ2-1; 9 bases map to TRBD2. V trimming: 1 base; J trimming: 1 base; junction bases outside the gene matches: 5. The CDR3 has 17 residues. Germline-derived CDR1 and CDR2 are MNHNS and SASEGT. In DNA form, the CDR3 reads TGTGCCAGCAGTGAAGAAGCGGGAGGAGGTTCCTACAATGAGCAGTTCTTC. Translated: CASSEEAGGGSYNEQFF.

This clone appeared once. This chain joins TRBV11-2 and TRBJ2-2; a weak D match, TRBD2 (7 bases). V was trimmed by 4 bases and J by 1 base, leaving 13 bases between them. CDR1 SGHAT and CDR2 FQNNGV come from the germline V gene. The CDR3 totals 16 residues. The CDR3 nucleotides read TGTGCCAGCAGCTCACAGGGAGGGATGAACACCGGGGAGCTGTTTTTT. Its protein product is CASSSQGGMNTGELFF.

The chain uses TRBV6-2 or TRBV6-3 and TRBJ2-1; 8 bases match TRBD2. The V gene end was trimmed by 4 bases and the J gene end by 7 bases; junction bases not matched to a gene: 9. Germline V lookup: CDR1 MNHEY, CDR2 SVGEGT. The CDR3 totals 15 residues. As DNA, the CDR3 is TGTGCCAGCAGTTCGGTCAGCGGGAGATTAAATGAGCAGTTCTTC. Translating it yields CASSSVSGRLNEQFF.

The gene calls are TRBV18 and TRBJ2-1; TRBD2 agrees at 7 bases. The trim removed 5 bases at V and 4 bases at J, leaving 5 bases unmatched. CDR1 KGHSH and CDR2 LQKENI come from the germline V gene. The CDR3 has 14 amino acids. The CDR3 DNA follows: TGTGCCAGCTCATCTCTAGCGGAGTACAATGAGCAGTTCTTC. It encodes CASSSLAEYNEQFF.

J is TRBJ2-3 and V is TRBV18, with 13 bases matching TRBD2. This CDR3 region has 16 residues. Germline lookup yields CDR1 KGHSH and CDR2 LQKENI. The trim removed 0 bases at V and 5 bases at J, leaving 2 bases unmatched. CDR3 nucleotide sequence: TGTGCCAGCTCACCACCGGGACTAGCGGGACAAGATACGCAGTATTTT. As protein: CASSPPGLAGQDTQYF. Full variable domain (rest looked up from reference TRBV18 and TRBJ2-3): NAGVMQNPRHLVRRRGQEARLRCSPMKGHSHVYWYRQLPEEGLKFMVYLQKENIIDESGMPKERFSAEFPKEGPSILRIQQVVRGDSAAYFCASSPPGLAGQDTQYFGPGTRLTVL.

The rearrangement uses TRBV7-2 and TRBJ1-2; possibly TRBD1 for D (5 bases). The CDR3 has 13 residues. The germline V gene encodes CDR1 SGHTA and CDR2 FQGNSA. Deletions cut 3 bases from V and 4 bases from J, with 9 bases between. For the CDR3, the DNA is TGTGCCAGCAGCTTTACGCAGGGCTATGGCTACACCTTC. Its protein is CASSFTQGYGYTF.

The V gene is TRBV5-1, the J gene TRBJ2-1; 12 positions agree with TRBD2. CDR1 is SGHRS and CDR2 is YFSETQ in the germline V gene. The trim removed 5 bases at V and 3 bases at J, leaving 6 bases unmatched. The CDR3 covers 16 residues. The CDR3 region is CASRDGLAGHYNEQFF. As DNA, the CDR3 is TGCGCCAGCAGGGACGGACTAGCGGGACACTACAATGAGCAGTTCTTC.

The rearrangement joins TRBV18 to TRBJ2-5; D might be TRBD2 (6 bases). Looked up from germline, CDR1 is KGHSH and CDR2 is LQKENI. This CDR3 spans 14 amino acids. V was trimmed by 3 bases and J by 5 bases, leaving 13 bases between them. DNA of the CDR3: TGTGCCAGCTCACCGGATGGGGGGAAGGAGACCCAGTACTTC. This sequence encodes CASSPDGGKETQYF. Supplemented by reference TRBV18 and TRBJ2-5, the full variable domain reads NAGVMQNPRHLVRRRGQEARLRCSPMKGHSHVYWYRQLPEEGLKFMVYLQKENIIDESGMPKERFSAEFPKEGPSILRIQQVVRGDSAAYFCASSPDGGKETQYFGPGTRLLVL.

The V gene is TRBV4-1, the J gene TRBJ2-6; D possibly corresponds to TRBD1 (6 bases). The CDR3 length is 18 residues. CDR1 and CDR2 from the germline V gene are MGHRA and YSYEKL. Trimming took 0 bases from V and 2 from J, leaving 14 bases between them. The CDR3 DNA is TGCGCCAGCAGCCAAGAGGGGGCAGGGGTAACTGGGGCCAACGTCCTGACTTTC. This sequence encodes CASSQEGAGVTGANVLTF.

The chain recombines TRBV7-7 with TRBJ2-1, with 11 bases that match TRBD2. CDR1 and CDR2 from the germline V gene are SSHAT and FNYEAQ (reference sequence). V trimming: 6 bases; J trimming: 0 bases; junction bases outside the gene matches: 10. The length of the CDR3 is 18 residues. CDR3 in amino acids: CASRGSSGGNISYNEQFF. CDR3 nucleotide sequence: TGTGCCAGCAGAGGGTCTAGCGGGGGGAATATCTCCTACAATGAGCAGTTCTTC.

The genes are TRBV7-9 and TRBJ1-2; weak D call: TRBD1 (5 bases). Germline lookup yields CDR1 SEHNR and CDR2 FQNEAQ (reference sequence). The V end lost 5 bases, the J end lost 0 bases, and 13 bases lay between the germline ends. The CDR3 consists of 15 residues. The CDR3: CASSMDTTANYGYTF. The DNA of the CDR3 is TGTGCCAGCAGCATGGACACGACCGCTAACTATGGCTACACCTTC.

The chain carries TRBV5-4 and TRBJ2-7; tentative D call: TRBD2 (5 bases). V lost 3 bases and J lost 2, with 15 bases in between. The germline gives CDR1 SGHNT, CDR2 YYREEE (reference sequence). This CDR3 is built from 15 residues. The CDR3 DNA sequence: TGTGCCAGCAGCTCGTCCGGGATTCCCCCCTACGAGCAGTACTTC. Amino acid sequence: CASSSSGIPPYEQYF.

This chain links TRBV18 with TRBJ1-4; D may be TRBD1 (5 bases). This CDR3 comprises 14 residues. V gave up 5 bases and J gave up 0 bases, with 7 bases separating them. The germline gives CDR1 KGHSH, CDR2 LQKENI. The CDR3 reads CASSLQATNEKLFF. CDR3 DNA: TGTGCCAGCTCATTACAGGCAACTAATGAAAAACTGTTTTTT.

V usage is TRBV6-5 and J usage is TRBJ1-4; TRBD1 aligns across 10 bases. Germline lookup yields CDR1 MNHEY and CDR2 SVGAGI. The CDR3 length is 15 residues. Losses at the gene ends were 7 bases for V and 0 bases for J; bases not matched to a gene: 2. Here the CDR3 DNA reads TGTGCCAGCATAGGGACAGGGGCAACTAATGAAAAACTGTTTTTT. This sequence encodes CASIGTGATNEKLFF.

The rearrangement joins TRBV27 to TRBJ2-7; TRBD1 aligns across 7 bases. V was clipped by 6 bases and J by 6 bases; unmatched bases: 8. The CDR3 extends over 13 amino acids. The germline CDR1 and CDR2 sequences are MNHEY and SMNVEV (reference sequence). CDR3 DNA sequence: TGTGCCAGCAGCCCGCTGACAGGGTCCGAGCAGTACTTC. Protein sequence: CASSPLTGSEQYF.

The chain employs TRBV9 and TRBJ2-1; 10 bases agree with TRBD1. CDR3 size: 16 residues. V dropped 2 bases and J dropped 1; count of bases not matched to a gene: 3. Per the germline V gene, CDR1 is SGDLS and CDR2 is YYNGEE. CDR3 region: CASSVGQGESYNEQFF. For the CDR3, the DNA is TGTGCCAGCAGCGTCGGACAGGGGGAGTCCTACAATGAGCAGTTCTTC.

Concerning this clone: The same CDR3 also results from other DNA sequences found in this sample. This chain connects TRBV3-1 (or the pseudogene TRBV3-2) to TRBJ2-7; 13 bases agree with TRBD2. The germline gives CDR1 LGHDT, CDR2 YNNKEL (reference sequence). V dropped 4 bases and J dropped 4; count of bases not matched to a gene: 4. This CDR3 has 15 amino acids. DNA of the CDR3: TGTGCCAGCAGCCCTGGACTAGCGGGAGTATACGAGCAGTACTTC. It specifies CASSPGLAGVYEQYF.

The chain couples TRBV7-2 to TRBJ2-2; 9 positions match TRBD1. The V segment lost 6 bases and the J segment 4 bases; nucleotides outside the gene matches: 9. In germline, CDR1 is SGHTA, CDR2 FQGNSA. CDR3 length equals 16 residues. CDR3: CASRGTGTGTTGELFF. CDR3 bases: TGTGCCAGCAGGGGTACCGGGACAGGGACCACCGGGGAGCTGTTTTTT.

The J gene is TRBJ1-1, the V gene TRBV18; TRBD1 matches 8 bases. Germline V gene data show CDR1 as KGHSH and CDR2 as LQKENI. V lost 5 bases, J lost 5 bases, and 10 bases stayed unmatched. This CDR3 comprises 15 residues. The CDR3 loop reads CASSTDRETGTEAFF. The CDR3 DNA sequence: TGTGCCAGCTCAACGGACAGGGAAACTGGAACTGAAGCTTTCTTT. Variable domain in full (rest from reference TRBV18 and TRBJ1-1): NAGVMQNPRHLVRRRGQEARLRCSPMKGHSHVYWYRQLPEEGLKFMVYLQKENIIDESGMPKERFSAEFPKEGPSILRIQQVVRGDSAAYFCASSTDRETGTEAFFGQGTRLTVV.